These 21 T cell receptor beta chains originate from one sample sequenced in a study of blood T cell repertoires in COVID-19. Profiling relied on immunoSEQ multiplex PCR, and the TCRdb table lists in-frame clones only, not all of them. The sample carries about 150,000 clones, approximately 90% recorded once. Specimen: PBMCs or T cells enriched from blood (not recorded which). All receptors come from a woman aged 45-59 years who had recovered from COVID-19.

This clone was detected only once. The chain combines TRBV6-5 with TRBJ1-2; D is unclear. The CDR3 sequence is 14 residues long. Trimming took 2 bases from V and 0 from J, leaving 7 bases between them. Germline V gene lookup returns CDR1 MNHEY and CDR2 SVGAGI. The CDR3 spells CASSYQATNYGYTF. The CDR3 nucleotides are TGTGCCAGCAGTTACCAGGCAACTAACTATGGCTACACCTTC.

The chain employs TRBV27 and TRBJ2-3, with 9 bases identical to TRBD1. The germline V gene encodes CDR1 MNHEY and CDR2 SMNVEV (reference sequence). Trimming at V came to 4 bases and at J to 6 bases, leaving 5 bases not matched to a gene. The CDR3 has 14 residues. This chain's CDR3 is CASSWDRARDTQYF. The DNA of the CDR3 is TGTGCCAGCAGTTGGGACAGGGCCAGGGATACGCAGTATTTT.

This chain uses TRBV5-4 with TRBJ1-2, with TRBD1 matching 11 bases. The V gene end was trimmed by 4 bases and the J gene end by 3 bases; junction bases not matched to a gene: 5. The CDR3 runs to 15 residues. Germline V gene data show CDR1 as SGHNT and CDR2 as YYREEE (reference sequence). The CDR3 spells CASSPGQGGDYGYTF. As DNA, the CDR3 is TGTGCCAGCAGCCCGGGACAGGGGGGAGACTATGGCTACACCTTC.

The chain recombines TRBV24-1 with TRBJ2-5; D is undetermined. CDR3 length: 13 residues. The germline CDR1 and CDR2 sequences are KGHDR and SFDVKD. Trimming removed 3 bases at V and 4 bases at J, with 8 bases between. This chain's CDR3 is CATSDGQAETQYF. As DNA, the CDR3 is TGTGCCACCAGTGATGGGCAGGCAGAGACCCAGTACTTC.

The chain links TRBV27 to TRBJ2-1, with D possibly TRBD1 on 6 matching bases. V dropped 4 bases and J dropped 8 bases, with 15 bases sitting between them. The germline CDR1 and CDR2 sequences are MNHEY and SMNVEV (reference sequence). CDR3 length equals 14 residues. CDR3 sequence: CASSSPDRPHEQFF. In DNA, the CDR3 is TGTGCCAGCAGTTCTCCCGACAGGCCCCATGAGCAGTTCTTC.

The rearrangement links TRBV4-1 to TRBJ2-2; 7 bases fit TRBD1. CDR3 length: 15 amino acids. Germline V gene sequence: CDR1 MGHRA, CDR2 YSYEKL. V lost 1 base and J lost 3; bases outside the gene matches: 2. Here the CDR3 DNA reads TGCGCCAGCAGCCAAGCCGACAGGGACACCGGGGAGCTGTTTTTT. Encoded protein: CASSQADRDTGELFF.

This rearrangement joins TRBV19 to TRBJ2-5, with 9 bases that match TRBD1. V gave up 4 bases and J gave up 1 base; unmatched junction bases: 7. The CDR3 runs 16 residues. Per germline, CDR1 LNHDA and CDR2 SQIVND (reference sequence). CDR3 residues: CASSTSGTGTQETQYF. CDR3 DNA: TGTGCCAGTAGTACCTCCGGGACAGGGACCCAAGAGACCCAGTACTTC. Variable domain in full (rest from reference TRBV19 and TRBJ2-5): DGGITQSPKYLFRKEGQNVTLSCEQNLNHDAMYWYRQDPGQGLRLIYYSQIVNDFQKGDIAEGYSVSREKKESFPLTVTSAQKNPTAFYLCASSTSGTGTQETQYFGPGTRLLVL.

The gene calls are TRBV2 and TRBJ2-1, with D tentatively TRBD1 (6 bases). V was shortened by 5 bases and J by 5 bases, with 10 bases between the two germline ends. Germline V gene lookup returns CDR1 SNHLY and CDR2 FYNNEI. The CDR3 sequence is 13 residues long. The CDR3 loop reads CASSQDSHNEQFF. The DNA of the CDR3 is TGTGCCAGCAGTCAGGACAGCCACAATGAGCAGTTCTTC.

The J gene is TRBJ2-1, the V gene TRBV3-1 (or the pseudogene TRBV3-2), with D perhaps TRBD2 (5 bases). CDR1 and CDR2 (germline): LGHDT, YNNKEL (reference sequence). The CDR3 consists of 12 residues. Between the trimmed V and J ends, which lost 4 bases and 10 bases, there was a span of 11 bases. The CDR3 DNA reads TGTGCCAGCAGCCCCGGGGTGGGGGAGCAGTTCTTC. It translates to CASSPGVGEQFF.

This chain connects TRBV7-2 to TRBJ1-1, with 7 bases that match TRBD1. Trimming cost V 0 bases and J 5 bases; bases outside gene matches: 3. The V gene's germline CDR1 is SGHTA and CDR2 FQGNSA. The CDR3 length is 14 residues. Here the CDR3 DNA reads TGTGCCAGCAGCTTAGCGGCCAGGGGGACTGAAGCTTTCTTT. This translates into CASSLAARGTEAFF.

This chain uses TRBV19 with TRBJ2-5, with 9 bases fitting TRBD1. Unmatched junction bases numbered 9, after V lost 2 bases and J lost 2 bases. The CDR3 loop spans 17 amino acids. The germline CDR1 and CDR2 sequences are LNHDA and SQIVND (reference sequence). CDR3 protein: CASSIKGWGTGQETQYF. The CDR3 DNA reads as TGTGCCAGTAGTATAAAGGGTTGGGGGACAGGGCAAGAGACCCAGTACTTC.

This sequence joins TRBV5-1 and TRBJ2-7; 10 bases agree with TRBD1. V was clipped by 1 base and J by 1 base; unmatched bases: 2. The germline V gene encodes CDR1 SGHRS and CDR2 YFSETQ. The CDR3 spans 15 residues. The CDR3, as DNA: TGCGCCAGCAGCTTGCGGACAGGGGGATCCTACGAGCAGTACTTC. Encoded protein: CASSLRTGGSYEQYF.

The CDR3 DNA sequence: TGTGCCAGTAGTACGAGCCTCTTTAGCGGGGGCGGAGGCACAGATACGCAGTATTTT. Protein: CASSTSLFSGGGGTDTQYF. The chain has TRBV19 and TRBJ2-3; 9 bases map to TRBD2. The germline V gene encodes CDR1 LNHDA and CDR2 SQIVND (reference sequence). J was trimmed by 1 base and V by 4 bases; bases with no gene match: 15. The CDR3 spans 19 residues.

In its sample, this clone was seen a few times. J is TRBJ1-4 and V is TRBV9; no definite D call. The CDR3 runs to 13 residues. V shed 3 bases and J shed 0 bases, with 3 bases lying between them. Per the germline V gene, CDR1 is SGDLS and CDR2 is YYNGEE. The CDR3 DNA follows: TGTGCCAGCAGCGACACAACTAATGAAAAACTGTTTTTT. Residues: CASSDTTNEKLFF.

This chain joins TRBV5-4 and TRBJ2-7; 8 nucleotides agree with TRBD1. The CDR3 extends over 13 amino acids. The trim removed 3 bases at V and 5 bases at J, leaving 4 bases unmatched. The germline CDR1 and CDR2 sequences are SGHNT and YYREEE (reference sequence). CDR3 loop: CASSWTGRHEQYF. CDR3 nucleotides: TGTGCCAGCAGCTGGACAGGGAGACACGAGCAGTACTTC.

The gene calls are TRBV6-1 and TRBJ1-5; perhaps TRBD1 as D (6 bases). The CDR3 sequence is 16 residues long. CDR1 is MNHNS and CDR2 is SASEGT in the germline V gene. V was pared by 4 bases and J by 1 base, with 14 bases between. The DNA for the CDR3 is TGTGCCAGCAGTGCGTCGTCAGGGGTGAGCAATCAGCCCCAGCATTTT. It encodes CASSASSGVSNQPQHF.

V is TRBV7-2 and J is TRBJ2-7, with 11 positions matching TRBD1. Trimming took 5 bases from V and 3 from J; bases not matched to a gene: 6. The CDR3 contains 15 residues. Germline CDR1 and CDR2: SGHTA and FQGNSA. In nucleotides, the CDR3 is TGTGCCAGCAGCCAAGCCGGGACAGGGGGCTACGAGCAGTACTTC. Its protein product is CASSQAGTGGYEQYF.

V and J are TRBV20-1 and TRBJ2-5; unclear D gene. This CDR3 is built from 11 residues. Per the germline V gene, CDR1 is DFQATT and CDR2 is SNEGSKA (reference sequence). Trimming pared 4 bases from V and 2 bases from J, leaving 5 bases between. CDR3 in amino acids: CSANSQETQYF. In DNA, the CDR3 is TGCAGTGCTAACAGTCAAGAGACCCAGTACTTC.

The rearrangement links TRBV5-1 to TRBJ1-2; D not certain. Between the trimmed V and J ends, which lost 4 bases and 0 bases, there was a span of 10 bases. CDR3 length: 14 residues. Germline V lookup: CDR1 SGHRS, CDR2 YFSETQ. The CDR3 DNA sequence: TGCGCCAGCAGCGACCCTACAGCTAACTATGGCTACACCTTC. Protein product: CASSDPTANYGYTF.

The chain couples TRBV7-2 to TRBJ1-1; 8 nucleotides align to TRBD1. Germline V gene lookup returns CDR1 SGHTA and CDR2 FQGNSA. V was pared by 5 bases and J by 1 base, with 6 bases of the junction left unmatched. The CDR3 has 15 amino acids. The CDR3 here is CASSPAGTGNTEAFF. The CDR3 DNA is TGTGCCAGCAGCCCTGCTGGGACAGGGAACACTGAAGCTTTCTTT.

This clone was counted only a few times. The CDR3 DNA follows: TGTGCCAGCAGCTCCGGCCCCCCGGAGGGAGGGTCACCCCTCCACTTT. Its protein is CASSSGPPEGGSPLHF. The chain employs TRBV7-3 and TRBJ1-6; D is unresolved. From germline, CDR1 is SGHTA and CDR2 FQGTGA. This CDR3 spans 16 amino acids. Trimming stripped 4 bases from V and 10 bases from J, with 20 bases between.